Listed here are 15 T cell receptor beta chains from one sample, sequenced in a study of immune heterogeneity within non-small cell lung tumors. Template was bulk tumor genomic DNA, roughly 650 ng per sample. Several biopsies were collected from each primary tumor during surgery. They were spaced as far apart as possible within the tumor mass. Curative surgical treatment was performed in patients who had newly diagnosed, untreated non-small cell lung cancer. In a multiplex PCR, 32 V and 13 J primers amplified TCR beta CDR3. TCRdb reprocessed the multiplex PCR reads with MiXCR, giving one entry per CDR3 protein. The table lists roughly 3,000 distinct CDR3 sequences, roughly 25% of them singletons. The sample comprised lung tumor tissue. Source of these receptors: a female donor with non-small cell lung cancer.

This clonotype qualifies as medium-sized. V is TRBV27 and J is TRBJ2-7; TRBD2 aligns across 11 bases. Per the germline V gene, CDR1 is MNHEY and CDR2 is SMNVEV (reference sequence). This CDR3 contains 17 residues. V was pared by 8 bases and J by 3 bases, with 15 bases of the junction left unmatched. This chain's CDR3 is CASRTSGSRMANYEQYF. Here the CDR3 DNA reads TGTGCCAGCCGGACTAGCGGGTCTAGAATGGCCAACTACGAGCAGTACTTC.

The chain recombines TRBV12-3 or TRBV12-4 with TRBJ1-6; D not certain. V dropped 9 bases and J dropped 5 bases, with 8 bases sitting between them. This CDR3 spans 12 amino acids. CDR3 in DNA: TGTGCCAGTAAGACTAATAATTCACCCCTCCACTTT. Protein: CASKTNNSPLHF.

This clonotype is medium-sized (0.01 to 0.1%). This chain uses TRBV5-1 with TRBJ2-7; TRBD2 matches 16 bases. Germline V gene lookup returns CDR1 SGHRS and CDR2 YFSETQ. Trimming removed 3 bases from V and 13 bases from J; junction bases left unmatched: 4. The length of the CDR3 is 13 residues. In DNA form, the CDR3 reads TGCGCCAGCAGCTCGGGACTAGCGGGAGGGGTCTACTTC. Protein: CASSSGLAGGVYF.

The chain's CDR3 is CASSSGSDTQYF. CDR3 nucleotide sequence: TGTGCCAGCAGCTCAGGCTCCGATACGCAGTATTTT. V gene TRBV11-2 combines with J gene TRBJ2-3; the D is unclear. The CDR3 is 12 residues long. The V and J ends lost 4 bases and 6 bases respectively, with 8 bases between them. Germline lookup yields CDR1 SGHAT and CDR2 FQNNGV.

This clonotype was observed once. The CDR3 nucleotides read TGTGCCACCAAGGGACTAGCCAAAGGGGAGCTGTTTTTT. The encoded protein is CATKGLAKGELFF. The chain combines TRBV24-1 with TRBJ2-2; TRBD2 matches 9 bases. Germline V lookup: CDR1 KGHDR, CDR2 SFDVKD. V shed 8 bases, J shed 8 bases, and the junction held 5 bases outside the gene matches. CDR3 length: 13 amino acids.

In this sample, this clonotype turned up a few times. The V and J genes are TRBV11-2 and TRBJ2-6, with 7 nucleotides matching TRBD2. This CDR3 contains 17 residues. CDR1 and CDR2 from the germline V gene are SGHAT and FQNNGV. The V and J ends lost 2 bases and 5 bases, in that order; junction bases with no gene match: 9. CDR3 protein: CASSLTSGGSWANVLTF. The CDR3 nucleotides read TGTGCCAGCAGCTTAACTTCCGGGGGGTCATGGGCCAACGTCCTGACTTTC. Together with reference TRBV11-2 and TRBJ2-6, the CDR3 gives the full variable domain: EAGVAQSPRYKIIEKRQSVAFWCNPISGHATLYWYQQILGQGPKLLIQFQNNGVVDDSQLPKDRFSAERLKGVDSTLKIQPAKLEDSAVYLCASSLTSGGSWANVLTFGAGSRLTVL.

This clonotype was seen a handful of times. The V and J genes are TRBV28 and TRBJ1-5, with no clear D. Deletions cut 3 bases from V and 6 bases from J, with 12 bases between. The CDR3 totals 14 residues. Germline CDR1 MDHEN, CDR2 SYDVKM. The CDR3 loop reads CASSFTGPVQPQHF. DNA of the CDR3: TGTGCCAGCAGTTTCACCGGGCCGGTTCAGCCCCAGCATTTT.

The sample holds a few counts of this clonotype. The junction shows a germline mismatch at one end, possibly a read error. The chain combines TRBV28 with TRBJ1-1, with D tentatively TRBD1 (5 bases). Germline V gene lookup returns CDR1 MDHEN and CDR2 SYDVKM. The CDR3 covers 12 residues. DNA for the CDR3: TGTTCCAGCAGTTCCCTGACAGAACAAGCTTTCTTT. Its translation: CSSSSLTEQAFF.

This clonotype showed up just a few times. The chain combines TRBV7-9 with TRBJ1-6, with D possibly TRBD1 on 5 matching bases. Germline values: CDR1 SEHNR, CDR2 FQNEAQ (reference sequence). The CDR3 loop spans 14 amino acids. V was trimmed by 6 bases and J by 11 bases, leaving 17 bases between them. This CDR3 reads CASRYTGAAAPLHF. DNA for the CDR3: TGTGCCAGCAGGTACACTGGGGCAGCTGCACCCCTCCACTTT.

This clonotype was counted only a few times. The J gene is TRBJ2-1, the V gene TRBV9; TRBD2 matches at 7 bases. The ends lost 2 bases at V and 5 bases at J; junction bases unmatched: 7. Per germline, CDR1 SGDLS and CDR2 YYNGEE. The CDR3 length is 15 residues. CDR3: CASSVGGSQHNEQFF. For the CDR3, the DNA is TGTGCCAGCAGCGTGGGGGGGTCGCAGCACAATGAGCAGTTCTTC.

V gene TRBV9 combines with J gene TRBJ2-5; 8 bases agree with TRBD2. V lost 0 bases to trimming and J lost 9 bases; unmatched junction nucleotides: 7. Germline CDR1 is SGDLS and CDR2 is YYNGEE. The CDR3 spans 14 residues. This CDR3 is CASSVDSGGGSQYF. CDR3 nucleotide sequence: TGTGCCAGCAGCGTAGACTCCGGGGGGGGGTCCCAGTACTTC.

Comment on this clonotype: This may be a read error: a much more frequent sequence differs by one nucleotide. The gene calls are TRBV7-2 and TRBJ2-6; 14 nucleotides line up with TRBD2. Germline CDR1 reads SGHTA; CDR2 reads FQGNSA. This CDR3 has 18 amino acids. As DNA, the CDR3 is TGTGCCAGCAGCTTGGGACTAGCGGGAGCTTCTGGGGCCAAAGTCCTGACTTTC. Encoded protein: CASSLGLAGASGAKVLTF. The entire variable domain, with the rest obtained from reference TRBV7-2 and TRBJ2-6, is as follows: GAGVSQSPSNKVTEKGKDVELRCDPISGHTALYWYRQSLGQGLEFLIYFQGNSAPDKSGLPSDRFSAERTGGSVSTLTIQRTQQEDSAVYLCASSLGLAGASGAKVLTFGAGSRLTVL.

This clonotype is deemed medium-sized. One end of the junction is discordant with germline, which a read error may explain. The chain couples TRBV4-2 to TRBJ1-1; 7 bases align to TRBD1. The CDR3 extends over 16 amino acids. Germline loops: CDR1 LGHNA, CDR2 YNFKEQ. The CDR3 nucleotides are TGTGCCAGCAGCCAAGATCTTACCAGGGGGAACGCTGAAGCTTTCTTT. It codes for CASSQDLTRGNAEAFF.

Sample share makes this clonotype medium-sized. The chain has TRBV4-2 and TRBJ1-2; TRBD1 matches at 9 bases. Germline V gene lookup returns CDR1 LGHNA and CDR2 YNFKEQ. Trimming removed 0 bases from V and 8 bases from J; junction bases left unmatched: 7. This CDR3 is built from 15 residues. Written as DNA, the CDR3 is TGTGCCAGCAGCCAAGATGCTCGACAGGGGGAAGGCTACACCTTC. Encoded protein: CASSQDARQGEGYTF.

In this sample, this clonotype is large. The CDR3 loop is CASGTGTYEQYF. Written as DNA, the CDR3 is TGTGCCAGCGGGACAGGCACCTACGAGCAGTACTTC. The rearrangement joins TRBV2 to TRBJ2-7; TRBD1 agrees at 8 bases. The CDR3 is 12 amino acids. Per germline, CDR1 SNHLY and CDR2 FYNNEI. Unmatched junction bases numbered 2, after V lost 8 bases and J lost 2 bases.